Each of the 8 T cell receptor beta chains below was sequenced from the same sample in a study of T cell changes during pregnancy in multiple sclerosis. The repertoire was sequenced with immunoSEQ multiplex PCR; TCRdb's copy has only in-frame clones and lacks some. The repertoire consists of 50,000 to 75,000 clones, with more than 85% occurring once and the leading ten covering about 2.5%. The sequenced sample was CD8+ T cells from peripheral blood mononuclear cells, obtained in the third trimester of pregnancy. These receptors were collected from a female donor with multiple sclerosis, enrolled in a pregnancy study.

V gene TRBV5-1 combines with J gene TRBJ2-1, with a tentative D call TRBD1 (5 bases). The CDR3 spans 15 residues. CDR1 is SGHRS and CDR2 is YFSETQ in the germline V gene. The V end was cut by 3 bases, the J end by 9 bases, with 19 bases between. CDR3 DNA: TGCGCCAGCAGCTCGCGACAGACGCGTAACAGTGAGCAGTTCTTC. Translation gives CASSSRQTRNSEQFF.

This clone was observed once. This chain connects TRBV5-1 to TRBJ2-1; TRBD1 matches 12 bases. Germline CDR1 and CDR2: SGHRS and YFSETQ. This CDR3 is 14 amino acids long. The V segment lost 5 bases and the J segment 10 bases; nucleotides outside the gene matches: 7. The CDR3 loop reads CASRSGTGGSEQFF. The CDR3 bases are TGCGCCAGCAGGTCCGGGACAGGGGGCTCCGAGCAGTTCTTC.

The DNA of the CDR3 is TGCGCCAGCACTCGGATAAGCGGGACCAACAATGAGCAGTTCTTC. Encoded protein: CASTRISGTNNEQFF. The chain combines TRBV10-2 with TRBJ2-1, with 7 bases that match TRBD2. V lost 7 bases, J lost 5 bases, and 11 bases stayed unmatched. This CDR3 has 15 amino acids. The V gene's germline CDR1 is WSHSY and CDR2 SAAADI.

The rearrangement uses TRBV23-1 and TRBJ2-1; D unresolved. TRBV23-1 is labeled an ORF, and its function is uncertain. V shed 6 bases and J shed 2 bases, with 11 bases lying between them. There are 14 residues in the CDR3. CDR3 protein: CASSLGRAYNEQFF. The CDR3 nucleotides read TGCGCCAGCAGCCTAGGTCGGGCCTACAATGAGCAGTTCTTC.

Note on this clone: At one of its ends the junction is not consistent with the germline gene, which may arise from a read error. CDR3 loop: CASSEVRGNQETQYF. The DNA of the CDR3 is TGTGCAAGCAGTGAAGTCAGGGGAAACCAAGAGACCCAGTACTTC. The chain joins TRBV6-1 to TRBJ2-5, with D tentatively TRBD1 (6 bases). The CDR3 extends over 15 amino acids. Per germline, CDR1 MNHNS and CDR2 SASEGT.

The V call is TRBV6-1, the J call TRBJ1-5; D remains ambiguous. The CDR3 consists of 12 residues. The germline V gene encodes CDR1 MNHNS and CDR2 SASEGT. With 7 bases removed from V and 4 bases from J, the gap between germline ends came to 8 bases. The DNA of the CDR3 is TGTGCCAGCAAGGAGGGTAATCAGCCCCAGCATTTT. Its translation: CASKEGNQPQHF.

The CDR3 DNA reads as TGTGCCAGCAGTCCGAGAGGCACCGGGGAGCTGTTTTTT. Translating gives CASSPRGTGELFF. The J gene is TRBJ2-2, the V gene TRBV27; D gene uncertain. The CDR3 runs to 13 residues. Germline loops: CDR1 MNHEY, CDR2 SMNVEV (reference sequence). V was shortened by 5 bases and J by 4 bases, with 8 bases between the two germline ends.

The chain joins TRBV6-4 to TRBJ2-2; TRBD1 might be the D (6 bases). Germline V CDR1 and CDR2: MRHNA, SNTAGT. The CDR3 runs 16 residues. Between the trimmed V and J ends, which lost 5 bases and 0 bases, there was a span of 13 bases. This CDR3 reads CASSLAGDANTGELFF. The CDR3 DNA reads as TGTGCCAGCAGTCTGGCAGGGGATGCGAACACCGGGGAGCTGTTTTTT.